This TCR beta chain was found in a study of identical twins. Per germline, CDR1 MNHNS and CDR2 SASEGT. CDR3 size: 12 residues. This clonotype has more than one count but fewer than ten. Its specificity is not known. Findings and caveats of the study: With monozygotic twins, out-of-frame TCR alpha sharing exceeded what models estimated. Excess sharing between twins was weaker in beta out-of-frame sequences.

Carrying unique molecular identifiers, the cDNA also gained a universal primer site through template switching. TCRdb reprocessed the 5' RACE reads with MiXCR, giving one entry per CDR3 protein. The table records about 530,000 distinct CDR3 sequences, about a fifth of them present only once. In addition, the sample was reused for a study of yellow fever vaccine responses in identical twins. That work contributes: In identical twins, vaccine T cell responses appeared partly shared and partly individual.

This clonotype was sampled from a young woman in good health. This chain connects TRBV6-1 to TRBJ2-1; 9 bases line up with TRBD2. The sample comprised CD4+ T cells sorted from blood. The CDR3 DNA reads TGTGCGGGCGGGGGGGTTGTAAATGAGCAGTTCTTC. It codes for CAGGGVVNEQFF.